The next 15 T cell receptor beta chains were all read from a single sample in a study of Ad26.COV2.S vaccination and SARS-CoV-2 variants. Treatment denoted: roughly 19 received Ad26.COV2.S at low or high dose, single or two shots; about five received placebo; per-sample allocation not given. Sample collection was performed on day 63 after the first vaccine or placebo injection. Data came from immunoSEQ multiplex PCR; TCRdb stores just in-frame clones and leaves some out. This table holds roughly 330,000 clones, 85% to 90% found once. The specimen comprised peripheral blood, sampled in a trial of Ad26.COV2.S vaccine versus placebo. These receptors all stem from a person aged 18-65 years who received the Ad26.COV2.S COVID-19 vaccine or a placebo.

The chain combines TRBV7-9 with TRBJ2-1; D possibly corresponds to TRBD2 (6 bases). The CDR3 consists of 17 residues. V was trimmed by 4 bases and J by 0 bases, leaving 16 bases between them. CDR1 SEHNR and CDR2 FQNEAQ come from the germline V gene (reference sequence). CDR3 amino acids: CASSSGKAGSSYNEQFF. Here the CDR3 DNA reads TGTGCCAGCAGCTCCGGAAAGGCGGGGAGCTCCTACAATGAGCAGTTCTTC.

This chain uses TRBV7-8 with TRBJ1-1; D gene uncertain. The CDR3 contains 15 residues. V was shortened by 1 base and J by 0 bases, with 9 bases between the two germline ends. Germline V gene data show CDR1 as SGHVS and CDR2 as FQNEAQ. The CDR3 loop reads CASSLGYLMNTEAFF. CDR3 nucleotide sequence: TGTGCCAGCAGCTTAGGGTACCTGATGAACACTGAAGCTTTCTTT.

V usage is TRBV4-1 and J usage is TRBJ1-1; no clear D. Germline V gene data show CDR1 as MGHRA and CDR2 as YSYEKL. Trimming took off 1 base at V and 5 bases at J, with 14 bases between the two ends. The CDR3 spans 15 residues. CDR3 sequence reads: CASSQGRSQRTEAFF. DNA for the CDR3: TGCGCCAGCAGCCAAGGCCGAAGTCAGAGGACTGAAGCTTTCTTT.

This sequence joins TRBV21-1 and TRBJ2-7. TRBV21-1 is termed a pseudogene. The CDR3 loop spans 13 amino acids. The CDR3 DNA is TGTGCCAGCAGCAAAGGGGGGAACTACGAGCAGTACGTC. Protein sequence: CASSKGGNYEQYV.

This sequence joins TRBV4-1 and TRBJ1-5; 7 bases map to TRBD1. The CDR3 length is 13 residues. The germline V gene encodes CDR1 MGHRA and CDR2 YSYEKL. V was pared by 3 bases and J by 9 bases, with 5 bases of the junction left unmatched. CDR3 protein: CASSHLQGWPQHF. The CDR3 DNA reads TGCGCCAGCAGCCACTTACAGGGGTGGCCCCAGCATTTT.

The chain uses TRBV7-3 and TRBJ2-1, with 11 nucleotides matching TRBD2. The ends lost 4 bases at V and 4 bases at J; junction bases unmatched: 3. The CDR3 extends over 15 amino acids. Germline loops: CDR1 SGHTA, CDR2 FQGTGA. The CDR3 spells CASSYTSGGYNEQFF. CDR3 DNA: TGTGCCAGCAGCTATACTAGCGGGGGTTACAATGAGCAGTTCTTC. Looking up the rest from reference TRBV7-3 and TRBJ2-1 gives the full variable domain: GAGVSQTPSNKVTEKGKYVELRCDPISGHTALYWYRQSLGQGPEFLIYFQGTGAADDSGLPNDRFFAVRPEGSVSTLKIQRTERGDSAVYLCASSYTSGGYNEQFFGPGTRLTVL.

The V and J genes are TRBV2 and TRBJ2-1; 9 nucleotides match TRBD1. V was clipped by 5 bases and J by 6 bases; unmatched bases: 8. CDR3 size: 15 residues. Germline CDR1 reads SNHLY; CDR2 reads FYNNEI. The CDR3 bases are TGTGCCAGCAGTCTAGGACAGGGGAGGGTCAATGAGCAGTTCTTC. As protein: CASSLGQGRVNEQFF.

This chain links TRBV29-1 with TRBJ1-1, with a possible D match to TRBD1 (6 bases). This CDR3 region has 14 residues. V was shortened by 5 bases and J by 1 base, with 14 bases between the two germline ends. The germline CDR1 and CDR2 sequences are SQVTM and ANQGSEA. CDR3 coding DNA: TGCAGCGTTCTCAGGAGGGGGGAGAACACTGAAGCTTTCTTT. It specifies CSVLRRGENTEAFF.

This clone was counted a few times. The chain uses TRBV28 and TRBJ1-5; D gene ambiguous. Germline CDR1 and CDR2: MDHEN and SYDVKM. With 4 bases removed from V and 0 bases from J, the gap between germline ends came to 10 bases. CDR3 size: 15 residues. The CDR3, as DNA: TGTGCCAGCAGTTCCCCAAATCATAGCAATCAGCCCCAGCATTTT. Protein sequence: CASSSPNHSNQPQHF.

The J gene is TRBJ1-1, the V gene TRBV18; the D gene is possibly TRBD1 (5 bases). Trimming cost V 1 base and J 7 bases, with 13 bases left between them. CDR3 size: 14 residues. CDR1 KGHSH and CDR2 LQKENI come from the germline V gene. CDR3 sequence: CASSPQGRGGEAFF. The CDR3 bases are TGTGCCAGCTCACCACAGGGACGGGGGGGTGAAGCTTTCTTT. The full variable domain, in which reference TRBV18 and TRBJ1-1 provide the parts outside the CDR3, is NAGVMQNPRHLVRRRGQEARLRCSPMKGHSHVYWYRQLPEEGLKFMVYLQKENIIDESGMPKERFSAEFPKEGPSILRIQQVVRGDSAAYFCASSPQGRGGEAFFGQGTRLTVV.

In its sample, this clone was seen once. This sequence joins TRBV10-2 and TRBJ2-1; D unresolved. Germline V CDR1 and CDR2: WSHSY, SAAADI. V gave up 10 bases and J gave up 5 bases, with 12 bases separating them. CDR3 size: 12 residues. CDR3 in amino acids: CATSMYDNEQFF. The DNA for the CDR3 is TGCGCCACCAGCATGTATGACAATGAGCAGTTCTTC.

The chain recombines TRBV7-9 with TRBJ2-3; TRBD2 aligns across 9 bases. In germline, CDR1 is SEHNR, CDR2 FQNEAQ (reference sequence). The CDR3 covers 15 residues. V shed 5 bases, J shed 0 bases, and the junction held 3 bases outside the gene matches. The CDR3 loop reads CASSPTSGSTDTQYF. Here the CDR3 DNA reads TGTGCCAGCAGCCCTACTAGCGGGAGCACAGATACGCAGTATTTT.

The V and J genes are TRBV30 and TRBJ2-1; tentative D call: TRBD1 (6 bases). The CDR3 loop spans 15 amino acids. Germline V lookup: CDR1 GTSNPN, CDR2 SVGIG (reference sequence). V was shortened by 5 bases and J by 0 bases, with 14 bases between the two germline ends. CDR3 nucleotides: TGTGCCTGGTTTCGACAGGCCGCCTCCTACAATGAGCAGTTCTTC. Amino acids: CAWFRQAASYNEQFF.

The chain recombines TRBV5-1 with TRBJ1-6, with 9 positions matching TRBD1. V dropped 6 bases and J dropped 10; count of bases not matched to a gene: 11. The CDR3 runs 15 residues. Germline-derived CDR1 and CDR2 are SGHRS and YFSETQ. The chain's CDR3 is CASNWGQGVRSPLHF. Written as DNA, the CDR3 is TGCGCCAGCAATTGGGGACAGGGAGTTCGGTCACCCCTCCACTTT.

J is TRBJ1-2 and V is TRBV18; D remains unclear. The germline gives CDR1 KGHSH, CDR2 LQKENI. V was clipped by 1 base and J by 1 base, with 10 bases between them. This CDR3 spans 15 amino acids. The CDR3 loop reads CASSPRTDHNYGYTF. The CDR3 DNA is TGTGCCAGCTCACCACGCACAGATCATAACTATGGCTACACCTTC.